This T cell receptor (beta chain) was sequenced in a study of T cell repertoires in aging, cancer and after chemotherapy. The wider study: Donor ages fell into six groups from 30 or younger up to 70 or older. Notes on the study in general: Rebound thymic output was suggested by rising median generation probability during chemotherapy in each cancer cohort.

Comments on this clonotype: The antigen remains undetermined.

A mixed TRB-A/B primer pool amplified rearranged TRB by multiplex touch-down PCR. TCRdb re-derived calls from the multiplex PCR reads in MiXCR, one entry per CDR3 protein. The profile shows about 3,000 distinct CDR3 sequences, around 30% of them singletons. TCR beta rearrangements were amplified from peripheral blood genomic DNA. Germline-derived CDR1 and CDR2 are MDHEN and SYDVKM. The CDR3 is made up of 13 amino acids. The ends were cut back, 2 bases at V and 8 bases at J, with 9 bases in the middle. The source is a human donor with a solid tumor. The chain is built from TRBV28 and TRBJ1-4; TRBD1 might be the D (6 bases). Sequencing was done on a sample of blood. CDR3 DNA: TGTGCCAGCAGTTTACCGGGGGGCGAAAAACTGTTTTTT. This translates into CASSLPGGEKLFF. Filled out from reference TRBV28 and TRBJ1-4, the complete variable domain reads DVKVTQSSRYLVKRTGEKVFLECVQDMDHENMFWYRQDPGLGLRLIYFSYDVKMKEKGDIPEGYSVSREKKERFSLILESASTNQTSMYLCASSLPGGEKLFFGSGTQLSVL.